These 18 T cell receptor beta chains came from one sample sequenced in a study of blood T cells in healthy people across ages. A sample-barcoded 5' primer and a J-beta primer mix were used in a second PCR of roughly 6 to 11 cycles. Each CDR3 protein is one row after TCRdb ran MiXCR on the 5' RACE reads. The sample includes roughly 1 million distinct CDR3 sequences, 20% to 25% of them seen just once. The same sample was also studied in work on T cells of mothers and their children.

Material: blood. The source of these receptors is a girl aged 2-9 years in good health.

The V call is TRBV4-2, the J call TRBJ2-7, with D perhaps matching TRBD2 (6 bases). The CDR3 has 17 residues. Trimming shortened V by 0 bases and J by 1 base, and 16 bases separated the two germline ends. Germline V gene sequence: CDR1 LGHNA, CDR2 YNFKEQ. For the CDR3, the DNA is TGTGCCAGCAGCCAAGACTGGGACGGGAGTACGTCCTACGAGCAGTACTTC. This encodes CASSQDWDGSTSYEQYF.

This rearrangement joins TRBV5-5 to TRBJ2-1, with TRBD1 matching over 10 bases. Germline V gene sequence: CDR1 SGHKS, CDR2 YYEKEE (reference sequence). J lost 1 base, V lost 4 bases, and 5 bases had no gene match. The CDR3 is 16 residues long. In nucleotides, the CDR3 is TGTGCCAGCAGCCAGCCGGGACAGGGGTCCTACAATGAGCAGTTCTTC. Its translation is CASSQPGQGSYNEQFF. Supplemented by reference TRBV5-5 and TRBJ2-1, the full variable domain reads DAGVTQSPTHLIKTRGQQVTLRCSPISGHKSVSWYQQVLGQGPQFIFQYYEKEERGRGNFPDRFSARQFPNYSSELNVNALLLGDSALYLCASSQPGQGSYNEQFFGPGTRLTVL.

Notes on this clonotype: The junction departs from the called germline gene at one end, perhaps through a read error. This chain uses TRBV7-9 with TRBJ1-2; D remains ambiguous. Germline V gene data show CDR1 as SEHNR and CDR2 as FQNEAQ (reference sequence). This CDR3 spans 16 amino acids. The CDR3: CASSPAPLYPNSGYTF. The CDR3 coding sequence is TGTGCCAGCAGCCCCGCCCCACTCTACCCCAACTCTGGCTACACCTTC.

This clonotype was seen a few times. The CDR3, as DNA: TGTGCCAGCAGTTTATTCCCCAGCAGCAATCAGCCCCAGCATTTT. It encodes CASSLFPSSNQPQHF. This chain connects TRBV28 to TRBJ1-5; D unclear. Germline CDR1 MDHEN, CDR2 SYDVKM. The V end lost 1 base, the J end lost 1 base, and 8 bases lay between the germline ends. CDR3 length equals 15 residues.

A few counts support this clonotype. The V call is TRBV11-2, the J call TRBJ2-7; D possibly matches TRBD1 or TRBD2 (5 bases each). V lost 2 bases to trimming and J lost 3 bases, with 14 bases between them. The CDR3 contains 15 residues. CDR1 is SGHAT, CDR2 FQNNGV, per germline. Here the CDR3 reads CASSLSGTESYEQYF. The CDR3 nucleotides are TGTGCCAGCAGCTTATCAGGGACGGAAAGCTACGAGCAGTACTTC.

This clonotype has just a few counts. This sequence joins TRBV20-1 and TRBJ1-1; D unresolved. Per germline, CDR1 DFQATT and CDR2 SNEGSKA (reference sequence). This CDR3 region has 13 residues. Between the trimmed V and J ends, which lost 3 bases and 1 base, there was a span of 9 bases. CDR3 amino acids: CSAREPSNTEAFF. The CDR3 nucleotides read TGCAGTGCTAGGGAACCCTCGAACACTGAAGCTTTCTTT.

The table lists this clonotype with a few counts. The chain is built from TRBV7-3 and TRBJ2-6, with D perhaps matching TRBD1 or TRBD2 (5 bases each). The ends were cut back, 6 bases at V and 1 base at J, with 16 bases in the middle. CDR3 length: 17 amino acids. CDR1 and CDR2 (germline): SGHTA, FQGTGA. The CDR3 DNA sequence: TGTGCCAGCAGTCTGGGGGTAATGAGATCTGGGGCCAACGTCCTGACTTTC. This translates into CASSLGVMRSGANVLTF.

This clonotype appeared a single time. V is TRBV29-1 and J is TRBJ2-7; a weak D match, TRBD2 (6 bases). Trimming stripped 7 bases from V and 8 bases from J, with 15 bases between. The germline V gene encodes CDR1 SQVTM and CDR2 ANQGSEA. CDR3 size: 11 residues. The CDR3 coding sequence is TGCAGCGGGGGACTCCCCAGGCAGCAGTACTTC. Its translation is CSGGLPRQQYF.

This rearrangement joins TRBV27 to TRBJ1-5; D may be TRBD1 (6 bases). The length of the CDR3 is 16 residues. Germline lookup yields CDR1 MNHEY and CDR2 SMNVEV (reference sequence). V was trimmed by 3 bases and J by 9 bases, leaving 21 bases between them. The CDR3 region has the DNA TGTGCCAGCAGTTTCTCCCCCCAGGGGTCCTTAGGGCCCCAGCATTTT. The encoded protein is CASSFSPQGSLGPQHF.

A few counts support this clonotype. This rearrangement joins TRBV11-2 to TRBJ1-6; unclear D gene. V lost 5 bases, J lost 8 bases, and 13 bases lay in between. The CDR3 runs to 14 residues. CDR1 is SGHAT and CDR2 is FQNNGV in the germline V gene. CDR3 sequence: CASSPSAGDSPLHF. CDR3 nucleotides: TGTGCCAGCAGCCCCTCAGCCGGGGATTCACCCCTCCACTTT.

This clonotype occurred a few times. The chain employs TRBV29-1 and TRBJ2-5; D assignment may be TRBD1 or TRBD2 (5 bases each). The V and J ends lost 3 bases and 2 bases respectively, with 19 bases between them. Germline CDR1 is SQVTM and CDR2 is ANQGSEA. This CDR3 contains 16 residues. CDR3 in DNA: TGCAGCGTTGATTATTTCTTTTTGGGGGAACAAGAGACCCAGTACTTC. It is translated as CSVDYFFLGEQETQYF.

The CDR3 DNA is TGTGCCAGCACCCTTGACAGGGGTAGGGAGACCCAGTACTTC. Its protein product is CASTLDRGRETQYF. The chain joins TRBV7-2 to TRBJ2-5; 8 positions agree with TRBD1. The CDR3 contains 14 residues. V lost 7 bases and J lost 5; bases outside the gene matches: 9. Per germline, CDR1 SGHTA and CDR2 FQGNSA.

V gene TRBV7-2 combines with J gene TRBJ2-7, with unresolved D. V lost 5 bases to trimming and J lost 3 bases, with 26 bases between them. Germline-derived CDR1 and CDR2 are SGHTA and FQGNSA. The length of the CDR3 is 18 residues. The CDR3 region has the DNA TGTGCCAGCAGCCTCGGCCCCAACTTGTCCAATCTGATCTACGAGCAGTACTTC. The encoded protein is CASSLGPNLSNLIYEQYF.

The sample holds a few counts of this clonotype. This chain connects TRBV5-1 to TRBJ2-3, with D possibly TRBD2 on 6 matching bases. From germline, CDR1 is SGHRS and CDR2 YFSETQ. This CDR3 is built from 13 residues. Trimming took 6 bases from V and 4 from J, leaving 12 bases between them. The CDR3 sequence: CASMDGSPDTQYF. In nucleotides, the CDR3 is TGCGCCAGCATGGACGGGAGCCCAGATACGCAGTATTTT.

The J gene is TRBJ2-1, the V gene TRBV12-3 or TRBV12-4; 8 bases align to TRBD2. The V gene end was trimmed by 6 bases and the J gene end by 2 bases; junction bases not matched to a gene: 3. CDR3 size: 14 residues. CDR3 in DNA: TGTGCCAGCAGGAGCGGGAGAACCTACAATGAGCAGTTCTTC. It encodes CASRSGRTYNEQFF.

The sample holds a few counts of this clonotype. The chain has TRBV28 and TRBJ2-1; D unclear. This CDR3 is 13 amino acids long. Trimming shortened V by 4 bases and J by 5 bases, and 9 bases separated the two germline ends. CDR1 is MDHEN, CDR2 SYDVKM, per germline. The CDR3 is CASSSRLNNEQFF. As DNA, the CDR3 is TGTGCCAGCAGTTCACGCCTCAACAATGAGCAGTTCTTC. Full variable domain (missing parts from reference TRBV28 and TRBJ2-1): DVKVTQSSRYLVKRTGEKVFLECVQDMDHENMFWYRQDPGLGLRLIYFSYDVKMKEKGDIPEGYSVSREKKERFSLILESASTNQTSMYLCASSSRLNNEQFFGPGTRLTVL.

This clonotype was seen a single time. CDR3 residues: CSARQGGAGNYGYTF. CDR3 DNA: TGCAGTGCTAGACAGGGGGGGGCTGGAAACTATGGCTACACCTTC. V is TRBV20-1 and J is TRBJ1-2; 7 nucleotides agree with TRBD1. The germline gives CDR1 DFQATT, CDR2 SNEGSKA (reference sequence). With 2 bases clipped from V and 2 bases from J, the junction kept 8 bases outside the gene matches. This CDR3 is built from 15 residues.

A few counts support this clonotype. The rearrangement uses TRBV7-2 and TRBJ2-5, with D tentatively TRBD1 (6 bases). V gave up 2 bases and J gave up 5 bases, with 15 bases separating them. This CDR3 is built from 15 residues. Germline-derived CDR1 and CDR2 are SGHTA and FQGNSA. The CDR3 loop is CASSLTGLDEETQYF. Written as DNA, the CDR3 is TGTGCCAGCAGCTTAACAGGGTTGGATGAGGAGACCCAGTACTTC. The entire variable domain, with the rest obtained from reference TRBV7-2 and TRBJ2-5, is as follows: GAGVSQSPSNKVTEKGKDVELRCDPISGHTALYWYRQSLGQGLEFLIYFQGNSAPDKSGLPSDRFSAERTGGSVSTLTIQRTQQEDSAVYLCASSLTGLDEETQYFGPGTRLLVL.